This TCR beta chain came from a study of CD8+ T cells in alopecia areata (dated 2018 in TCRdb). Regarding the research as a whole: Treated patients were enrolled in an open-label pilot trial of oral tofacitinib at 5 to 10 mg twice daily for moderate-to-severe alopecia areata. Tofacitinib was administered for 6 to 18 months, and 6 months of follow-up off drug were then conducted to assess delayed response and recurrence. In treated patients, disease severity was measured using the SALT score, which gives the percentage of scalp surface area affected. The study used high-throughput TCRbeta sequencing to examine T cell clonal expansion in alopecia areata, in both the C3H/HeJ mouse model and human patients. Human TCRbeta sequencing covered scalp tissue and sorted CD4+ and CD8+ peripheral blood T cells from patchy and totalis/universalis alopecia areata patients and healthy controls. Patients on tofacitinib were biopsied at baseline and after 4 and 24 weeks of treatment, and several of the patients also had a later scalp biopsy. Clonality in the scalp was compared among normal scalp (n=4), patchy alopecia areata scalp (n=8), and alopecia totalis/universalis scalp (n=8). RNA came from the PAXgene miRNA kit for fixed scalp, the miRNeasy kit for PBMCs, and the RNeasy kit for mouse skin. TCRbeta CDR3 regions were amplified by immunoSEQ multiplex PCR with 35 Vbeta forward and 13 Jbeta reverse primers. Summary of the overall study and its limitations: Resident alphabeta T cells in normal human skin are also sequenced, complicating scalp TCR repertoire analysis, unlike mouse skin dominated by gammadelta T cells. TCR sequences shared between patients were less clear than in mice, possibly partly because of HLA diversity in the patient population. Compared with normal scalp, lesional scalp, particularly in alopecia totalis/universalis, had higher clonality and more expanded CD8+ clones, which suggests antigenic drive. The treated cohort was small, with a single nonresponder, so links between baseline CD8+ expansion and response need larger studies. With tofacitinib, both scalp clonality and the number of expanded CD8+ clones among the top 100 scalp clones went down significantly. Many expanded lesional clones were found to persist in scalp and blood during tofacitinib treatment, and relapse after treatment cessation may be partly explained by this persistence.

Reading the label with the study, this specimen's time point is: around 22 weeks on oral tofacitinib. Sample treatment or condition, as interpreted from the label and publication: oral pan-JAK inhibitor, 5-10 mg twice daily. Lesional scalp punch biopsies and peripheral blood were obtained from alopecia areata patients. PBMCs were isolated by density centrifugation and stained for CD3, CD4 and CD8, and CD4+ and CD8+ T cells were sorted on a FACSAria. V is cut back by 1 base and J by 2 bases, with 11 bases in the junction unmatched. The CDR3 has 18 amino acids, counting the end cysteine and phenylalanine. The sequence is cut down to CDR3 DNA, 54 bases in frame from base 1. Looking up the germline V gene yields CDR1 MNHNS and CDR2 SASEGT. Library preparation used the immunoSEQ multiplex PCR assay. To provide template for TCR sequencing, every sample had RNA extracted and reverse transcribed into cDNA. First-strand cDNA was synthesized with SuperScript III using a 2:1 mix of oligo-dT and random hexamers. A synthetic immune receptor repertoire was used to gauge amplification bias, and whatever bias remained was removed computationally. Per the original workflow: Raw reads were preprocessed for error removal, and CDR3 was defined according to IMGT conventions as running from the conserved cysteine to phenylalanine. Clonality was computed as 1 minus the Shannon entropy, with the entropy normalized by log2 of the number of productive unique TCRs. Whether scalp clones were CD4 or CD8 was inferred by matching scalp TCRbeta sequences against CD4 and CD8 repertoires sorted from blood. TCRdb retrieved this table from immuneACCESS and kept in-frame rearrangements only. Not all clones are present; in checked studies, unresolved V genes account for under half, and no reason is known for the remainder. The D gene and trimming were derived from the DNA, and the V and J assignments and clone size from that table. The sample table lists 80,000 or so clones, roughly 70% of them with a count of one. Together, the top ten hold about a quarter of the sample.

To note about this clone: It has no known antigen specificity. Qualities for individual bases were not recorded, and no much larger clone is one base off.

The clonotype comes from a human donor with alopecia areata. The specimen was CD8+ T cells sorted from blood, collected at week 24, from a patient treated with tofacitinib. This receptor chain uses TRBV6-1 and TRBJ2-5; TRBD1 aligns with 9 central bases. The nucleotide sequence reads TGTGCCAGCAGTGAAGAAGTATACGAGGGACAGGGACAAGAGACCCAGTACTTC. Its translation is CASSEEVYEGQGQETQYF.